This T cell receptor (beta chain) was identified in a study of vaccination effects on CD4 cells after COVID-19. With respect to this clone: The target antigen is unknown.

TCRdb's table, derived via immunoSEQ multiplex PCR, lists solely in-frame clones and lacks some. Here the sample spans around 26,000 clones, roughly 73% being singletons. The CDR3 extends over 17 amino acids. CDR1 SGHVS and CDR2 FQNEAQ come from the germline V gene. The V and J ends lost 3 bases and 0 bases, in that order; junction bases with no gene match: 7. Culture proceeded for approximately 10 days, and CD4+ T cells were then isolated. The rearrangement links TRBV7-8 to TRBJ1-5; 8 bases agree with TRBD1. The source material was CD4+ T cells from PBMCs cultured without peptide, sampled before COVID-19 vaccination. The TCR originated in a human donor who received a COVID-19 vaccine. This chain's CDR3 is CASSLGQAVYSNQPQHF. The CDR3 DNA reads TGTGCCAGCAGCTTGGGACAGGCCGTTTATAGCAATCAGCCCCAGCATTTT. The variable domain in full, with the rest retrieved from reference TRBV7-8 and TRBJ1-5, is GAGVSQSPRYKVAKRGQDVALRCDPISGHVSLFWYQQALGQGPEFLTYFQNEAQLDKSGLPSDRFFAERPEGSVSTLKIQRTQQEDSAVYLCASSLGQAVYSNQPQHFGDGTRLSIL.